Following are 7 T cell receptor beta chains from one sample sequenced in a study of response to subunit inactivated influenza vaccine (dated by TCRdb to between 2017 and 2018). Library prep was done by RT-PCR. Sequenced using an Illumina HiSeq 2500. Using fastp at Q25 and MiXCR, TCRdb reprocessed the public reads and kept productive beta chains. Rows with one shared CDR3 protein collapse into an entry with the most common genes and DNA. The sample contains roughly 790,000 distinct CDR3 sequences, approximately 22% of them found a single time. The ten largest clones take up roughly a tenth of the sample. The source was PBMCs from blood, collected more than 4 days after vaccination. Receptor source: a man in his fifties who received an inactivated influenza vaccine. Donor details come from another sample of the same person, matched by shared clones.

This chain joins TRBV4-2 and TRBJ2-2; 10 nucleotides agree with TRBD1. Germline assignment: CDR1 LGHNA and CDR2 YNFKEQ. The CDR3 has 15 amino acids. V trimming: 0 bases; J trimming: 7 bases; junction bases outside the gene matches: 2. The CDR3 DNA is TGTGCCAGCAGCCAAGAAGACAGGGGGCGCGGGGAGCTGTTTTTT. Protein: CASSQEDRGRGELFF.

This clonotype was counted a few times. The chain has TRBV15 and TRBJ1-4, with unresolved D. The CDR3 extends over 16 amino acids. Germline V CDR1 and CDR2: LNHNV, YYDKDF (reference sequence). V lost 4 bases, J lost 0 bases, and 12 bases lay in between. CDR3 amino acids: CATSKTATATNEKLFF. Written as DNA, the CDR3 is TGTGCCACCAGCAAAACAGCCACAGCAACTAATGAAAAACTGTTTTTT. Looking up the rest from reference TRBV15 and TRBJ1-4 gives the full variable domain: DAMVIQNPRYQVTQFGKPVTLSCSQTLNHNVMYWYQQKSSQAPKLLFHYYDKDFNNEADTPDNFQSRRPNTSFCFLDIRSPGLGDTAMYLCATSKTATATNEKLFFGSGTQLSVL.

The chain links TRBV7-2 to TRBJ2-2, with D unclear. Germline-derived CDR1 and CDR2 are SGHTA and FQGNSA. V was shortened by 4 bases and J by 0 bases, with 6 bases between the two germline ends. The CDR3 extends over 14 amino acids. In DNA, the CDR3 is TGTGCCAGCAGCTCTCCACCGAACACCGGGGAGCTGTTTTTT. It is translated as CASSSPPNTGELFF.

This clonotype has a count of ten or more. This rearrangement joins TRBV9 to TRBJ1-1; D possibly corresponds to TRBD1 (6 bases). CDR1 SGDLS and CDR2 YYNGEE come from the germline V gene. The CDR3 is 16 amino acids. V lost 0 bases, J lost 0 bases, and 12 bases lay in between. The CDR3 is CASSVATRTVNTEAFF. CDR3 nucleotides: TGTGCCAGCAGCGTAGCTACGAGGACAGTGAACACTGAAGCTTTCTTT. The full variable domain, with the rest looked up from reference TRBV9 and TRBJ1-1, is DSGVTQTPKHLITATGQRVTLRCSPRSGDLSVYWYQQSLDQGLQFLIQYYNGEERAKGNILERFSAQQFPDLHSELNLSSLELGDSALYFCASSVATRTVNTEAFFGQGTRLTVV.

This clonotype was picked up many times. The CDR3 DNA is TGTGCCAGCAGTTTACTGAGCTCCTACGAGCAGTACTTC. The encoded protein is CASSLLSSYEQYF. V gene TRBV27 combines with J gene TRBJ2-7; D unclear. Germline-derived CDR1 and CDR2 are MNHEY and SMNVEV (reference sequence). This CDR3 has 13 amino acids. V was cut by 2 bases and J by 0 bases, with 5 bases left in between.

This clonotype was observed a few times. The genes are TRBV7-9 and TRBJ2-3; D is possibly TRBD1 or TRBD2 (6 bases each). CDR1 is SEHNR, CDR2 FQNEAQ, per germline (reference sequence). V lost 4 bases, J lost 1 base, and 15 bases lay in between. The CDR3 contains 16 residues. This chain's CDR3 is CASSSIGGAGTDTQYF. In DNA form, the CDR3 reads TGTGCCAGCAGCTCTATCGGGGGCGCGGGCACAGATACGCAGTATTTT.

This clonotype came up a few times. The rearrangement links TRBV9 to TRBJ2-5; no firm D call. The germline V and J ends were trimmed by 0 bases and 1 base, with 10 bases remaining between them. Germline CDR1 reads SGDLS; CDR2 reads YYNGEE. This CDR3 is built from 15 residues. The CDR3 loop is CASSVGDWTQETQYF. The CDR3 DNA reads as TGTGCCAGCAGCGTAGGAGACTGGACCCAAGAGACCCAGTACTTC. The whole variable domain, filled in from reference TRBV9 and TRBJ2-5, reads DSGVTQTPKHLITATGQRVTLRCSPRSGDLSVYWYQQSLDQGLQFLIQYYNGEERAKGNILERFSAQQFPDLHSELNLSSLELGDSALYFCASSVGDWTQETQYFGPGTRLLVL.